This T cell receptor beta chain was sequenced during a study of OX40 agonist ivuxolimab in advanced cancers. The method was immunoSEQ multiplex PCR; TCRdb's version includes in-frame clones alone and lacks a portion of them. The data hold 75,000 to 95,000 clones, with roughly 94% observed a single time. The CDR3 extends over 14 amino acids. Per the germline V gene, CDR1 is GTSNPN and CDR2 is SVGIG (reference sequence). Trimming cost V 3 bases and J 5 bases, with 16 bases left between them. This specimen was CD4+ or CD8+ T cells sorted from blood, taken in a trial of the OX40 agonist ivuxolimab. The chain combines TRBV30 with TRBJ1-2; D gene ambiguous. This clonotype originated in an adult with an advanced solid tumor such as melanoma, head and neck, liver or kidney cancer. The CDR3 sequence: CAWSESPGRYGYTF. DNA of the CDR3: TGTGCCTGGAGCGAATCTCCGGGGAGGTATGGCTACACCTTC.